Described below is a single T cell receptor beta chain sequence and its context. The antigen is unknown. These data come from a study of T cells in Graves' hyperthyroidism and ophthalmopathy. Study background: Blood was drawn when the patient was first diagnosed and still untreated.

Germline CDR1 SQVTM, CDR2 ANQGSEA. This CDR3 contains 12 residues. Trimming pared 3 bases from V and 3 bases from J, leaving 6 bases between. Regions amplified from RNA transcripts were the TCR beta CDR3 regions. The TCR CDR3 first-round RT-PCR relied on the HTBI primer set. TCRdb reprocessed the multiplex PCR reads via MiXCR and lists one record per CDR3 protein. The sample contains over 550,000 distinct CDR3 sequences, 16% of which appear only once. Any patient presenting with uncontrolled infection, other autoimmune disease, pregnancy or lactation was left out. PBMCs were sourced from approximately 10 ml fresh peripheral blood. Findings of the study overall: A median around 5.9 months before onset, the model predicted ophthalmopathy.

Sequenced: blood. This clonotype was obtained from a woman aged 18-30 years with Graves' hyperthyroidism. The chain recombines TRBV29-1 with TRBJ2-1; D not resolved. CDR3 in amino acids: CSVEENYNEQFF. The CDR3 coding sequence is TGCAGCGTTGAGGAGAACTACAATGAGCAGTTCTTC.